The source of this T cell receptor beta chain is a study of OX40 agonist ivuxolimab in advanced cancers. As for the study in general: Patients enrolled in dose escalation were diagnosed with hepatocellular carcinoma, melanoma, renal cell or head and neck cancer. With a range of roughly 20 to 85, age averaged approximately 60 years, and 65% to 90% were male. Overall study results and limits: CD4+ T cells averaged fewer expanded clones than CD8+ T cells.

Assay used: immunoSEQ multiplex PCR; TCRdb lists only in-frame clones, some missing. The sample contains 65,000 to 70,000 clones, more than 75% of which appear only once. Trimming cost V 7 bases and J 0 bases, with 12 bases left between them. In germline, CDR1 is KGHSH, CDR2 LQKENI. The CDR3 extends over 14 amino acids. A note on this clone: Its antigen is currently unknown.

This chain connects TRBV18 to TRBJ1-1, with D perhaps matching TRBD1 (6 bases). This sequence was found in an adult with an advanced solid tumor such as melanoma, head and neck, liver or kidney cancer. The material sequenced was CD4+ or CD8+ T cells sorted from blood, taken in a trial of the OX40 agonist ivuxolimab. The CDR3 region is CASWGGGMNTEAFF. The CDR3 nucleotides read TGTGCCAGCTGGGGTGGGGGCATGAACACTGAAGCTTTCTTT.